This record covers a single T cell receptor beta chain. These data belong to a study of blood T cell repertoires in COVID-19. Study in general: The origin of the acute and convalescent COVID-19 samples was the United States, Italy and Spain.

The CDR3 loop spans 15 amino acids. The germline gives CDR1 GTSNPN, CDR2 SVGIG (reference sequence). V was shortened by 4 bases and J by 0 bases, with 13 bases between the two germline ends. Generated by immunoSEQ multiplex PCR, the TCRdb table keeps only in-frame clones and is missing some. The table records 85,000 to 110,000 clones, approximately 84% of them present only once. The sequence was obtained from a human donor in a cohort sampled during active COVID-19. Sequenced material: peripheral blood. This chain connects TRBV30 to TRBJ1-3; D call uncertain. The CDR3 loop is CAWTSLRYSGNTIYF. The CDR3 coding sequence is TGTGCCTGGACTTCCCTCAGGTACTCTGGAAACACCATATATTTT.